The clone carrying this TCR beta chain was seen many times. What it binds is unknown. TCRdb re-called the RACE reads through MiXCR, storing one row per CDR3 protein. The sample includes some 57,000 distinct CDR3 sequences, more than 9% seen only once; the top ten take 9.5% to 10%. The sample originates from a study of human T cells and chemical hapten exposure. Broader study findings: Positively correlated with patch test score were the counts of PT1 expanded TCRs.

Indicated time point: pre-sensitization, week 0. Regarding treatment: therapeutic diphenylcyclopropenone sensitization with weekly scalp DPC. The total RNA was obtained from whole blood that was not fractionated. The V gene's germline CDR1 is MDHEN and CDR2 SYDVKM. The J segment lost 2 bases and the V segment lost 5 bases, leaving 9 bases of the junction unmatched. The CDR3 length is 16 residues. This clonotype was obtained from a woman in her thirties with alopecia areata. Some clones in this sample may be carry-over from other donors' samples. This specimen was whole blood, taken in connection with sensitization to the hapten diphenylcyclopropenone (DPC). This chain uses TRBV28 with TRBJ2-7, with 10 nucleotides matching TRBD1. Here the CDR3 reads CASSPLIGTGAYEQYF. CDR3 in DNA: TGTGCCAGCAGTCCCCTCATCGGGACAGGGGCCTACGAGCAGTACTTC.